Shown below are 2 T cell receptor beta chains from a single sample sequenced in a study of metastatic and nonmetastatic thyroid tumors. No patient had received any treatment before thyroid surgery. TCRdb re-called the PCR reads with MiXCR. The sample has roughly 38,000 clones, 12% seen once. The source material was blood. These receptors were taken from a male donor with papillary thyroid cancer or a benign thyroid nodule (not recorded which). Some clones in this sample may be carry-over from other donors' samples.

This clone was detected ten times or more. The chain couples TRBV7-2 to TRBJ2-3, with unresolved D. Trimming removed 3 bases at V and 1 base at J, with 2 bases between. From germline, CDR1 is SGHTA and CDR2 FQGNSA. CDR3 length equals 12 residues. The CDR3 DNA follows: TGTGCCAGCAGCTTGCGCACAGATACGCAGTATTTT. It codes for CASSLRTDTQYF.

This clone was observed many times. The chain combines TRBV20-1 with TRBJ2-1, with a possible D match to TRBD2 (6 bases). Germline lookup yields CDR1 DFQATT and CDR2 SNEGSKA (reference sequence). Trimming removed 4 bases at V and 5 bases at J, with 15 bases between. The CDR3 extends over 14 amino acids. Here the CDR3 DNA reads TGCAGTGCTATACTAGCAGGGCGAGACAATGAGCAGTTCTTC. Its translation is CSAILAGRDNEQFF.